The following is a T cell receptor beta chain sequence with its context. Its antigen remains unidentified. This sample is drawn from a study of T-cell reconstitution after alpha-beta-depleted transplantation in children. As it was prepared, the TCRbeta library received unique molecular identifiers. TCRdb itself ran the PCR reads through MiXCR, one entry per CDR3 protein. This sample has roughly 570,000 distinct CDR3 sequences, with 25% to 30% found just once. Whole-study results and caveats: T-cell numbers and diversity, one year after transplant, stemmed largely from T cells that were newly produced.

The CDR3 loop spans 15 amino acids. Looked up from germline, CDR1 is KGHDR and CDR2 is SFDVKD. V dropped 2 bases and J dropped 4; count of bases not matched to a gene: 5. Source: PBMCs, taken before TCRalphabeta/CD19-depleted stem cell transplant. This clonotype originated in a boy less than two years old with Wiskott-Aldrich syndrome, due to receive a stem cell transplant. The gene calls are TRBV24-1 and TRBJ1-1; 8 bases are shared with TRBD1. This chain's CDR3 is CATSDCQGAGTEAFF. The CDR3 DNA reads TGTGCCACCAGTGATTGTCAGGGGGCGGGCACTGAAGCTTTCTTT.